In this sample, the clone carrying this T cell receptor beta chain turned up many times. The CDR3 covers 17 residues. CDR1 and CDR2 (germline): DFQATT, SNEGSKA (reference sequence). Trimming took 0 bases from V and 0 from J; bases not matched to a gene: 6. This sample was included in a study of early T cells in non-severe SARS-CoV-2 infection. Study details: Sequenced material consisted of bulk RNA (from unsorted whole blood), and chains were unpaired.

The library protocol tagged individual cDNA molecules with unique molecular identifiers. From the 5' RACE reads, TCRdb called clonotypes with MiXCR, one entry per CDR3 protein. The sample records 25,000 to 35,000 distinct CDR3 sequences, roughly 5.3% being singletons. This rearrangement joins TRBV20-1 to TRBJ2-3; 10 nucleotides match TRBD2. Material: whole blood. The receptor was derived from an adult who was a healthcare worker with PCR-confirmed SARS-CoV-2 infection or an uninfected control (not recorded which). CDR3 amino acids: CSARDPTSGASTDTQYF. The CDR3 region has the DNA TGCAGTGCTAGAGATCCTACTAGCGGGGCTAGCACAGATACGCAGTATTTT.